Below are 27 T cell receptor beta chains sequenced from a single sample in a study of CD8 T cells in Susac syndrome. Reverse transcription of roughly 0.45 to 1 ug RNA used random hexamers. MiXCR, run by TCRdb on the immunoSEQ multiplex PCR reads, gives a single entry per CDR3 protein. The data contain 80,000 or so distinct CDR3 sequences, 93% of them singletons. Sequencing input: CD4+ T cells from PBMCs. The receptors were sampled from a human donor with Susac syndrome.

The V call is TRBV27, the J call TRBJ1-2; the D gene is possibly TRBD1 (5 bases). The V end was cut by 5 bases, the J end by 7 bases, with 20 bases between. Germline V gene lookup returns CDR1 MNHEY and CDR2 SMNVEV (reference sequence). CDR3 length: 15 amino acids. The CDR3 nucleotides read TGTGCCAGCAGTCTTTCGACAGCATCAACGGGTGGCTACACCTTC. Its translation is CASSLSTASTGGYTF.

DNA for the CDR3: TGTGCCAGCAGCTTAGGCAGGGATGGGACCGATGGCTACACCTTC. Translating it yields CASSLGRDGTDGYTF. The chain carries TRBV7-9 and TRBJ1-2, with D possibly TRBD1 on 5 matching bases. With 1 base removed from V and 6 bases from J, the gap between germline ends came to 15 bases. The CDR3 sequence is 15 residues long. Germline V gives CDR1 SEHNR, CDR2 FQNEAQ (reference sequence).

The chain joins TRBV3-1 to TRBJ2-5; D may correspond to TRBD1 or TRBD2 (5 bases each). Germline V gene data show CDR1 as LGHDT and CDR2 as YNNKEL (reference sequence). The CDR3 has 18 residues. The ends were cut back, 1 base at V and 2 bases at J, with 20 bases in the middle. In DNA form, the CDR3 reads TGTGCCAGCAGCCAAGGGGTTGACGTGCCGGGGCCTCAAGAGACCCAGTACTTC. It specifies CASSQGVDVPGPQETQYF.

The gene calls are TRBV28 and TRBJ2-1; TRBD2 agrees at 10 bases. V trimming: 8 bases; J trimming: 8 bases; junction bases outside the gene matches: 3. Germline CDR1 is MDHEN and CDR2 is SYDVKM. CDR3 length: 12 amino acids. As DNA, the CDR3 is TGTGCCAGCCAAGGACTAGCGGATGAGCAGTTCTTC. Translating gives CASQGLADEQFF.

V usage is TRBV20-1 and J usage is TRBJ1-1; 11 nucleotides align to TRBD1. The CDR3 totals 14 residues. The ends lost 7 bases at V and 5 bases at J; junction bases unmatched: 9. Germline assignment: CDR1 DFQATT and CDR2 SNEGSKA (reference sequence). CDR3 nucleotides: TGCAGTGTGGACAGGGGGCTGGGGAATACTGAAGCTTTCTTT. This sequence encodes CSVDRGLGNTEAFF.

The chain carries TRBV6-1 and TRBJ2-7, with D unclear. Trimming stripped 8 bases from V and 2 bases from J, with 10 bases between. This CDR3 is built from 12 residues. Germline-derived CDR1 and CDR2 are MNHNS and SASEGT. CDR3 nucleotide sequence: TGTGCCAGCTCCCTTGGGGCCTACGAGCAGTACTTC. Protein: CASSLGAYEQYF.

The gene calls are TRBV28 and TRBJ2-2; no firm D call. Trimming removed 0 bases at V and 5 bases at J, with 1 base between. The germline V gene has CDR1 MDHEN and CDR2 SYDVKM. The CDR3 has 12 residues. The CDR3 nucleotides read TGTGCCAGCAGTTTATGGACCGGGGAGCTGTTTTTT. Translated, it gives CASSLWTGELFF.

The chain joins TRBV7-2 to TRBJ1-1, with unresolved D. Trimming cost V 5 bases and J 1 base, with 14 bases left between them. Germline CDR1 and CDR2: SGHTA and FQGNSA. The CDR3 is made up of 15 amino acids. Written as DNA, the CDR3 is TGTGCCAGCAGCAAACGCACCACAGCGAACACTGAAGCTTTCTTT. It is translated as CASSKRTTANTEAFF.

The chain is built from TRBV7-2 and TRBJ1-1; D remains unclear. CDR1 and CDR2 from the germline V gene are SGHTA and FQGNSA. V gave up 3 bases and J gave up 7 bases, with 6 bases separating them. The CDR3 runs to 11 residues. Here the CDR3 DNA reads TGTGCCAGCAGCTTGAACCTTGAAGCTTTCTTT. Translation: CASSLNLEAFF.

The chain couples TRBV27 to TRBJ2-6; D uncertain. The CDR3 runs 17 residues. V was trimmed by 4 bases and J by 0 bases, leaving 13 bases between them. Germline V gene data show CDR1 as MNHEY and CDR2 as SMNVEV (reference sequence). Written as DNA, the CDR3 is TGTGCCAGCAGTTGGAGCCCTGCAGGCTCTGGGGCCAACGTCCTGACTTTC. Encoded protein: CASSWSPAGSGANVLTF. Supplemented by reference TRBV27 and TRBJ2-6, the full variable domain reads EAQVTQNPRYLITVTGKKLTVTCSQNMNHEYMSWYRQDPGLGLRQIYYSMNVEVTDKGDVPEGYKVSRKEKRNFPLILESPSPNQTSLYFCASSWSPAGSGANVLTFGAGSRLTVL.

The chain is built from TRBV3-1 and TRBJ1-1; D remains ambiguous. The CDR3 is 13 amino acids. Germline-derived CDR1 and CDR2 are LGHDT and YNNKEL (reference sequence). V dropped 7 bases and J dropped 2 bases, with 11 bases sitting between them. CDR3 coding DNA: TGTGCCAGCAAGAGGACCGTAAACACTGAAGCTTTCTTT. Its translation is CASKRTVNTEAFF.

The chain joins TRBV5-1 to TRBJ1-2, with a tentative D call TRBD1 (5 bases). Looked up from germline, CDR1 is SGHRS and CDR2 is YFSETQ. Between the trimmed V and J ends, which lost 0 bases and 6 bases, there was a span of 18 bases. CDR3 size: 16 residues. The CDR3 region is CASSLALDRVSHGYTF. The CDR3 DNA is TGCGCCAGCAGCTTGGCCTTAGACAGAGTGAGCCATGGCTACACCTTC.

This clonotype was recorded only once. The genes are TRBV19 and TRBJ1-5; TRBD1 aligns across 7 bases. Germline trimming cut 6 bases from V and 3 bases from J; bases unmatched to any gene: 11. Germline CDR1 reads LNHDA; CDR2 reads SQIVND (reference sequence). CDR3 length: 16 residues. The DNA for the CDR3 is TGTGCCAGTAGATACCTCAACAGGGGTCACAATCAGCCCCAGCATTTT. Amino acid sequence: CASRYLNRGHNQPQHF.

The V gene is TRBV28, the J gene TRBJ1-2; D remains unclear. The germline V gene has CDR1 MDHEN and CDR2 SYDVKM. The CDR3 is 15 residues long. V lost 2 bases and J 2 bases, leaving 12 bases between the germline ends. Here the CDR3 reads CASSLGLRGNYGYTF. The CDR3 DNA follows: TGTGCCAGCAGTTTAGGTCTCCGGGGAAACTATGGCTACACCTTC.

This clonotype is a singleton in its sample. The chain links TRBV12-3 or TRBV12-4 to TRBJ1-5; no clear D. The CDR3 loop spans 14 amino acids. The V end was cut by 5 bases, the J end by 6 bases, with 14 bases between. CDR3 residues: CASSGNRDTQPQHF. The CDR3 DNA sequence: TGTGCCAGCAGTGGCAATAGGGATACTCAGCCCCAGCATTTT.

This chain links TRBV4-3 with TRBJ2-1, with 7 bases fitting TRBD2. CDR1 is LGHNA and CDR2 is YSLEER in the germline V gene. V dropped 4 bases and J dropped 0; count of bases not matched to a gene: 12. This CDR3 spans 18 amino acids. As DNA, the CDR3 is TGCGCCAGCAGCCGCTATGCGAGCGGGACCTTCTCCTACAATGAGCAGTTCTTC. This translates into CASSRYASGTFSYNEQFF.

The chain has TRBV28 and TRBJ1-6; maybe TRBD1 (6 bases). Trimming took 6 bases from V and 4 from J, leaving 10 bases between them. CDR3 length: 14 amino acids. Per germline, CDR1 MDHEN and CDR2 SYDVKM. The CDR3 region has the DNA TGTGCCAGCAGCCCAACAGGGTATAATTCACCCCTCCACTTT. Protein: CASSPTGYNSPLHF. The whole variable domain, filled in from reference TRBV28 and TRBJ1-6, reads DVKVTQSSRYLVKRTGEKVFLECVQDMDHENMFWYRQDPGLGLRLIYFSYDVKMKEKGDIPEGYSVSREKKERFSLILESASTNQTSMYLCASSPTGYNSPLHFGNGTRLTVT.

This chain joins TRBV7-2 and TRBJ2-4; TRBD2 matches 9 bases. Trimming took 1 base from V and 12 from J; bases not matched to a gene: 13. Germline-derived CDR1 and CDR2 are SGHTA and FQGNSA. The length of the CDR3 is 16 residues. CDR3 nucleotide sequence: TGTGCCAGCAGCTTAGGGCGGCGGGGGGGGCCAGGGGCTCAGTACTTC. Its translation: CASSLGRRGGPGAQYF.

The V and J genes are TRBV18 and TRBJ2-3; 9 bases are shared with TRBD2. The CDR3 is made up of 16 amino acids. Germline assignment: CDR1 KGHSH and CDR2 LQKENI. V dropped 4 bases and J dropped 0; count of bases not matched to a gene: 5. The CDR3 is CASSLFSGGSTDTQYF. CDR3 bases: TGTGCCAGCTCACTCTTTAGCGGGGGAAGCACAGATACGCAGTATTTT.

Comment on this clonotype: The junction does not match germline at one end; this may be a read error. The chain recombines TRBV6-2 or TRBV6-3 with TRBJ2-1; 11 bases agree with TRBD2. Germline CDR1 and CDR2: MNHEY and SVGEGT. The CDR3 runs to 16 residues. CDR3 loop: CASSYNSGRAYTEQFF. The CDR3 region has the DNA TGTGCCAGCAGTTACAATAGCGGGAGGGCCTACACTGAGCAGTTCTTC.

The sample holds a few counts of this clonotype. The genes are TRBV28 and TRBJ2-7; D unclear. The CDR3 runs to 12 residues. Between the trimmed V and J ends, which lost 3 bases and 0 bases, there was a span of 3 bases. Germline V gene lookup returns CDR1 MDHEN and CDR2 SYDVKM. The CDR3 here is CASSLSSYEQYF. CDR3 coding DNA: TGTGCCAGCAGTTTGTCCTCCTACGAGCAGTACTTC.

V and J are TRBV12-3 or TRBV12-4 and TRBJ2-1; 9 positions agree with TRBD2. V shed 3 bases, J shed 3 bases, and the junction held 12 bases outside the gene matches. The CDR3 runs 18 residues. CDR3 DNA sequence: TGTGCCAGCAGTTTCTGGGGGGTAGCGGGAGAAATCTACAATGAGCAGTTCTTC. It encodes CASSFWGVAGEIYNEQFF.

The V gene is TRBV5-6, the J gene TRBJ2-3, with D perhaps matching TRBD2 (5 bases). Germline CDR1 is SGHDT and CDR2 is YYEEEE. Trimming left V 3 bases short and J 4 bases short, with 9 bases between. The CDR3 extends over 13 amino acids. The CDR3 spells CASSSGISDTQYF. The CDR3 nucleotides are TGTGCCAGCAGCTCGGGAATTTCAGATACGCAGTATTTT.

The table lists this clonotype with a count of one. V and J are TRBV5-1 and TRBJ2-3; the match to TRBD2 covers 11 bases. From germline, CDR1 is SGHRS and CDR2 YFSETQ. This CDR3 spans 17 amino acids. The V gene end was trimmed by 0 bases and the J gene end by 1 base; junction bases not matched to a gene: 4. CDR3 residues: CASSLGLAGLGTDTQYF. The DNA of the CDR3 is TGCGCCAGCAGCTTGGGACTAGCGGGATTGGGCACAGATACGCAGTATTTT.

V usage is TRBV20-1 and J usage is TRBJ2-5; D ambiguous. This CDR3 has 13 amino acids. Germline values: CDR1 DFQATT, CDR2 SNEGSKA (reference sequence). V lost 3 bases to trimming and J lost 2 bases, with 10 bases between them. The CDR3 sequence: CSASTTSQETQYF. Written as DNA, the CDR3 is TGCAGTGCTAGCACCACCTCACAAGAGACCCAGTACTTC.

The chain is built from TRBV9 and TRBJ1-3; no reliable D call. Between the trimmed V and J ends, which lost 1 base and 8 bases, there was a span of 16 bases. The CDR3 runs to 15 residues. Germline values: CDR1 SGDLS, CDR2 YYNGEE. In DNA form, the CDR3 reads TGTGCCAGCAGCGTACATCCCCCCGGAGCGGACACCATATATTTT. This encodes CASSVHPPGADTIYF.

The chain joins TRBV10-2 to TRBJ2-7; D remains ambiguous. CDR1 is WSHSY and CDR2 is SAAADI in the germline V gene. V lost 1 base and J lost 1, with 8 bases in between. The CDR3 length is 14 residues. CDR3 sequence: CASSEWGNSYEQYF. As DNA, the CDR3 is TGCGCCAGCAGTGAGTGGGGAAATTCCTACGAGCAGTACTTC.